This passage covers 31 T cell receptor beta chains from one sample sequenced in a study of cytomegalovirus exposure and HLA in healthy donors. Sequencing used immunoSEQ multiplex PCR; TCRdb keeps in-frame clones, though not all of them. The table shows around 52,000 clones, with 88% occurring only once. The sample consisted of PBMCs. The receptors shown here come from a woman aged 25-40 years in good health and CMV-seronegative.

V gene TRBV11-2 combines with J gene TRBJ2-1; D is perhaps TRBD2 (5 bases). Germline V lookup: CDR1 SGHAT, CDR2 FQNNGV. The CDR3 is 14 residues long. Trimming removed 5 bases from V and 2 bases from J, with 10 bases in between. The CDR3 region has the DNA TGTGCCAGCAGCGCCAAGGGAGCCTACAATGAGCAGTTCTTC. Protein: CASSAKGAYNEQFF.

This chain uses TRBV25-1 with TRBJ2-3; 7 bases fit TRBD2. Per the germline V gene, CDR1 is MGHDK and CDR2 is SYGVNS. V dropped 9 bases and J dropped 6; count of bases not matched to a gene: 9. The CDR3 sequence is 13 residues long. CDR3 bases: TGTGCCAGTTCCAGCGGGGCCGCCGATACGCAGTATTTT. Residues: CASSSGAADTQYF. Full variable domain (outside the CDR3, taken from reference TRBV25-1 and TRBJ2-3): EADIYQTPRYLVIGTGKKITLECSQTMGHDKMYWYQQDPGMELHLIHYSYGVNSTEKGDLSSESTVSRIRTEHFPLTLESARPSHTSQYLCASSSGAADTQYFGPGTRLTVL.

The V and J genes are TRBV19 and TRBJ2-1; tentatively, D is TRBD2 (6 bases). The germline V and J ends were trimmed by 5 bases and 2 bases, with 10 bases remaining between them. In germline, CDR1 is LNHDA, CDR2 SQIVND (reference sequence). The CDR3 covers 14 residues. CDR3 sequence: CASSLRDPYNEQFF. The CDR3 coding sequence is TGTGCCAGTAGTTTGCGGGACCCCTACAATGAGCAGTTCTTC.

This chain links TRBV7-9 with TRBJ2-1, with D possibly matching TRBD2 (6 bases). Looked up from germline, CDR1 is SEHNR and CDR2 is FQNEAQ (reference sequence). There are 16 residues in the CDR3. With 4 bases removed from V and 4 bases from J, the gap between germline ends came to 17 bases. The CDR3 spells CASSSLLAKKYNEQFF. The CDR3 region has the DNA TGTGCCAGCAGCTCGCTTCTAGCGAAGAAATACAATGAGCAGTTCTTC.

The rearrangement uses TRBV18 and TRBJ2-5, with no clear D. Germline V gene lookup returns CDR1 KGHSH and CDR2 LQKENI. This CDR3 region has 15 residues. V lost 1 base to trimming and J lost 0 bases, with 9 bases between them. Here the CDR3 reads CASSPLPSYQETQYF. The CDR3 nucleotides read TGTGCCAGCTCACCACTGCCCAGTTACCAAGAGACCCAGTACTTC.

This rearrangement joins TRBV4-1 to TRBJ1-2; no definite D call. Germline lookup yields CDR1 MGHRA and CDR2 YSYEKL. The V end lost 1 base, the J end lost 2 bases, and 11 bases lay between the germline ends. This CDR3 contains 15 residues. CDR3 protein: CASSQAPGENYGYTF. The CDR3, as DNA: TGCGCCAGCAGCCAAGCTCCGGGAGAAAACTATGGCTACACCTTC.

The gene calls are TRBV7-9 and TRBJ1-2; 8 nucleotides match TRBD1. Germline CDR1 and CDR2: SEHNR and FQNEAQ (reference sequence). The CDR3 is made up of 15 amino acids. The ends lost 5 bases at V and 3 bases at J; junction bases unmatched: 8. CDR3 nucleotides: TGTGCCAGCAGCGCCTCCGGACAGGGCGACTATGGCTACACCTTC. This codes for CASSASGQGDYGYTF. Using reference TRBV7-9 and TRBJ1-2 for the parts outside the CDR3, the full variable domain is DTGVSQNPRHKITKRGQNVTFRCDPISEHNRLYWYRQTLGQGPEFLTYFQNEAQLEKSRLLSDRFSAERPKGSFSTLEIQRTEQGDSAMYLCASSASGQGDYGYTFGSGTRLTVV.

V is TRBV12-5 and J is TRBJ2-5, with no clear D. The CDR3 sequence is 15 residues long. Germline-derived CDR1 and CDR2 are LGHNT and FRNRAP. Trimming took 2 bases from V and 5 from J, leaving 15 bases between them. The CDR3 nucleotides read TGTGCTAGTGGTTTGTATCAAGCAGCCGGGGAGACCCAGTACTTC. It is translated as CASGLYQAAGETQYF.

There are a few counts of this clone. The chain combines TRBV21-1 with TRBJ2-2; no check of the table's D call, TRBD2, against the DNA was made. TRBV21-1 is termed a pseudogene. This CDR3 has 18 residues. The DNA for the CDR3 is TGTGCCAGCAGCAATTGGGGGAGCGGGAGGGCTCTCACCGGGGAGCTGTTTTTT. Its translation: CASSNWGSGRALTGELFF.

The CDR3 DNA reads as TGCGCCAGCAGCTCGGGGGACGGATTCTCTGAAGCTTTCTTT. It encodes CASSSGDGFSEAFF. The rearrangement joins TRBV5-1 to TRBJ1-1, with a tentative D call TRBD1 (5 bases). This CDR3 is built from 14 residues. Trimming removed 3 bases from V and 6 bases from J, with 15 bases in between. Germline loops: CDR1 SGHRS, CDR2 YFSETQ.

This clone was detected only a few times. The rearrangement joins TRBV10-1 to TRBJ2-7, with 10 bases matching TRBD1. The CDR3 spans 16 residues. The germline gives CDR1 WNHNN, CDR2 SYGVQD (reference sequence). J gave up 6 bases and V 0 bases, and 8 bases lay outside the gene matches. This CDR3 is CASSESSGTGDSEQYF. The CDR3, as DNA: TGCGCCAGCAGTGAGTCCTCCGGGACAGGGGATAGCGAGCAGTACTTC.

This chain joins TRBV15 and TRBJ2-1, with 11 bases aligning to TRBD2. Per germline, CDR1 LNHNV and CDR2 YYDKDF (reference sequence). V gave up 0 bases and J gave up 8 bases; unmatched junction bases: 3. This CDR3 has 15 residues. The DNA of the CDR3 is TGTGCCACCAGCAGAGATACTAGCGGGAGCGATGAGCAGTTCTTC. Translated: CATSRDTSGSDEQFF.

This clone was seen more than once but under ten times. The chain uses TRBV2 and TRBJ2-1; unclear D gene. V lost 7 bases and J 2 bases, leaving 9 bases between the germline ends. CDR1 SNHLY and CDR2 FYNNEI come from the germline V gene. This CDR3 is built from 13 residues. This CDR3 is CASTLGTYNEQFF. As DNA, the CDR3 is TGTGCCAGCACCCTAGGCACCTACAATGAGCAGTTCTTC.

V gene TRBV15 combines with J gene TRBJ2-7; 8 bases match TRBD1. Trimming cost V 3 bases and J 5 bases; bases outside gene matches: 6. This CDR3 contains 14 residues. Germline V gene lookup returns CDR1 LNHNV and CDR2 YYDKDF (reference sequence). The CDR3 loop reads CATSRNRGYDEQYF. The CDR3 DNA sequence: TGTGCCACCAGCAGGAACAGGGGGTACGACGAGCAGTACTTC.

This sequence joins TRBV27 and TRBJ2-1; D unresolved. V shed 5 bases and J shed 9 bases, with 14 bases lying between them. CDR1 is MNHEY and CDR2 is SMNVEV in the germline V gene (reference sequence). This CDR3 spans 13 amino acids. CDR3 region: CASSPPIRGEQFF. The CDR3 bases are TGTGCCAGCAGTCCTCCCATTCGCGGTGAGCAGTTCTTC.

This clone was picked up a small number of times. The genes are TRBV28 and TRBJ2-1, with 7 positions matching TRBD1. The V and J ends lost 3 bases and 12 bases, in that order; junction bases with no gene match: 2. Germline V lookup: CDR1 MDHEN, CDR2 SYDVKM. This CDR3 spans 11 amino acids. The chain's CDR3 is CASSLDRRQFF. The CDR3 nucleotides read TGTGCCAGCAGTTTGGACAGGAGGCAGTTCTTC. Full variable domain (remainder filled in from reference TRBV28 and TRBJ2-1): DVKVTQSSRYLVKRTGEKVFLECVQDMDHENMFWYRQDPGLGLRLIYFSYDVKMKEKGDIPEGYSVSREKKERFSLILESASTNQTSMYLCASSLDRRQFFGPGTRLTVL.

The CDR3 nucleotides read TGTGCCAGCAGTTTCCGACTACTCACAGATACGCAGTATTTT. Residues: CASSFRLLTDTQYF. The genes are TRBV27 and TRBJ2-3; the D gene is possibly TRBD2 (5 bases). Deletions cut 3 bases from V and 2 bases from J, with 9 bases between. This CDR3 comprises 14 residues. CDR1 is MNHEY and CDR2 is SMNVEV in the germline V gene (reference sequence).

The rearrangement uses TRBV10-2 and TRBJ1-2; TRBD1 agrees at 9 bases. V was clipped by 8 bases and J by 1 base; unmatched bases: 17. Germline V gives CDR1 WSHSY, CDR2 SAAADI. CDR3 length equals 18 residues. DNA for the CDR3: TGCGCCAGCCTTCCGGAGATGGACAGGGGCCGATTTAACTATGGCTACACCTTC. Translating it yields CASLPEMDRGRFNYGYTF.

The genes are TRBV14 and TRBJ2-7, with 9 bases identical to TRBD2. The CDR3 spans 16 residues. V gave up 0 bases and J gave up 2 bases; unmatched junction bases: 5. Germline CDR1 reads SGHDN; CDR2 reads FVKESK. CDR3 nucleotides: TGTGCCAGCAGCCAAGATCCGCTAGCGGGGCCCTACGAGCAGTACTTC. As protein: CASSQDPLAGPYEQYF.

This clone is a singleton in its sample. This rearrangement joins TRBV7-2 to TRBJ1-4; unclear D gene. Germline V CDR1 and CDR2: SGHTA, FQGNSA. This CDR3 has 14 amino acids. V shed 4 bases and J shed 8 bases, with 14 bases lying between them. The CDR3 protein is CASSSARVEEKLFF. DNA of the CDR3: TGTGCCAGCAGCTCAGCCCGGGTTGAAGAAAAACTGTTTTTT. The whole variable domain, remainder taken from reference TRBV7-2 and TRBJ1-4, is GAGVSQSPSNKVTEKGKDVELRCDPISGHTALYWYRQSLGQGLEFLIYFQGNSAPDKSGLPSDRFSAERTGGSVSTLTIQRTQQEDSAVYLCASSSARVEEKLFFGSGTQLSVL.

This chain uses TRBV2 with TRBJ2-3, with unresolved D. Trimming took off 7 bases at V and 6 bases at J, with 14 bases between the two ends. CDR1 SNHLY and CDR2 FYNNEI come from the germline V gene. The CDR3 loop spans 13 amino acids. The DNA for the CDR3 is TGTGCCAGCAACCAAGCCCCACGGGATACGCAGTATTTT. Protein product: CASNQAPRDTQYF.

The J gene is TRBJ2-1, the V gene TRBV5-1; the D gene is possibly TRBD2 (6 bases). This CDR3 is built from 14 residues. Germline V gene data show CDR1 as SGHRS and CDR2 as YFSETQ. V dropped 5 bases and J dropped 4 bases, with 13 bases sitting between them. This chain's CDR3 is CASSRGGGYNEQFF. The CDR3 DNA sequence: TGCGCCAGCAGTAGGGGAGGCGGTTACAATGAGCAGTTCTTC.

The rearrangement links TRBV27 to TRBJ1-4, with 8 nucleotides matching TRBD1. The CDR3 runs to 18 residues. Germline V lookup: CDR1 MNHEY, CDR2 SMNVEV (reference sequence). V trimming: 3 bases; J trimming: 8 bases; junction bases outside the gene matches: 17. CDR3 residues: CASSFNSPIGAGGEKLFF. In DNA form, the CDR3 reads TGTGCCAGCAGTTTCAACTCACCCATCGGGGCAGGGGGCGAAAAACTGTTTTTT.

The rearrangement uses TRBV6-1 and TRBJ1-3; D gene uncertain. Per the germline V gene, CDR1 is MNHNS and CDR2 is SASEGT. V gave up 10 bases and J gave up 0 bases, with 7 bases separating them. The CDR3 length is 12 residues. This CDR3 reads CATRGSGNTIYF. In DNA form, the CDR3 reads TGTGCCACCCGGGGCTCTGGAAACACCATATATTTT.

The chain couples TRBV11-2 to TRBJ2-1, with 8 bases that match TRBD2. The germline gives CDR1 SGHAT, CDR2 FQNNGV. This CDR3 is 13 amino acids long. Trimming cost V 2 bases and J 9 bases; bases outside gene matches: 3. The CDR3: CASSLSTSGEQFF. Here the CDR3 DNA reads TGTGCCAGCAGCTTAAGTACTAGCGGTGAGCAGTTCTTC. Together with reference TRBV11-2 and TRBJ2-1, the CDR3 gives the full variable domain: EAGVAQSPRYKIIEKRQSVAFWCNPISGHATLYWYQQILGQGPKLLIQFQNNGVVDDSQLPKDRFSAERLKGVDSTLKIQPAKLEDSAVYLCASSLSTSGEQFFGPGTRLTVL.

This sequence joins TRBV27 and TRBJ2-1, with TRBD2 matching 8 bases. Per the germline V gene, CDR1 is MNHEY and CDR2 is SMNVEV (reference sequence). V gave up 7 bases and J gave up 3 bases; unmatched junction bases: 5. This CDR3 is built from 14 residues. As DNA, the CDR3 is TGTGCCAGCAAGAGCGGGAGAAGCTACAATGAGCAGTTCTTC. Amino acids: CASKSGRSYNEQFF.

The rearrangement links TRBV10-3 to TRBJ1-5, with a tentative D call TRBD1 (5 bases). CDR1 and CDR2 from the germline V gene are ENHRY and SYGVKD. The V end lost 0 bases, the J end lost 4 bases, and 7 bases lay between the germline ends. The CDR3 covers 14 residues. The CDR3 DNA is TGTGCCATCAGTGAGTCGGCAGGGAATCAGCCCCAGCATTTT. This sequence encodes CAISESAGNQPQHF.

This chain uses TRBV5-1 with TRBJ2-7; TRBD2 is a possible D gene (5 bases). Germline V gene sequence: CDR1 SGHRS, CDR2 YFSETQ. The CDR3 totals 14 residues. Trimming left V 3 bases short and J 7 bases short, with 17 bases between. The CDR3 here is CASSSELPSGEQYF. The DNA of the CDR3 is TGCGCCAGCAGCTCTGAACTCCCGTCGGGAGAGCAGTACTTC.

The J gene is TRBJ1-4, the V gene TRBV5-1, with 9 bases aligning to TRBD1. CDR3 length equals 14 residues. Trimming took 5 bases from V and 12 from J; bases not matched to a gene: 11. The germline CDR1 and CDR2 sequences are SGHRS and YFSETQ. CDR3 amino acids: CASRQWTGVGQLFF. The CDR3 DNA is TGCGCCAGCAGACAATGGACAGGGGTAGGACAACTGTTTTTT.

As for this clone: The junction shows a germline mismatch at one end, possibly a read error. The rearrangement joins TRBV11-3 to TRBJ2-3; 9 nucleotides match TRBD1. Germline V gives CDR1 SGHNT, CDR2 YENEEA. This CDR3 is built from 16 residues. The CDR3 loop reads CASSLVKWDRVDTQYF. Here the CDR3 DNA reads TGCGCCAGCAGCTTAGTTAAGTGGGACAGGGTGGATACGCAGTATTTT. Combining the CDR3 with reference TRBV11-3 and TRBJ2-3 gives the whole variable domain EAGVVQSPRYKIIEKKQPVAFWCNPISGHNTLYWYLQNLGQGPELLIRYENEEAVDDSQLPKDRFSAERLKGVDSTLKIQPAELGDSAVYLCASSLVKWDRVDTQYFGPGTRLTVL.

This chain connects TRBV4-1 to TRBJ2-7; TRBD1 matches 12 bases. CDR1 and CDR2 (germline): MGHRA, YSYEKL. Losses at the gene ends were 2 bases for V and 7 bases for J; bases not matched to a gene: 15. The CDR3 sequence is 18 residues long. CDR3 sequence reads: CASSQRPRDRGLRSEQYF. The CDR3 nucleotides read TGCGCCAGCAGCCAACGCCCCCGGGACAGGGGGCTCCGTAGTGAGCAGTACTTC.